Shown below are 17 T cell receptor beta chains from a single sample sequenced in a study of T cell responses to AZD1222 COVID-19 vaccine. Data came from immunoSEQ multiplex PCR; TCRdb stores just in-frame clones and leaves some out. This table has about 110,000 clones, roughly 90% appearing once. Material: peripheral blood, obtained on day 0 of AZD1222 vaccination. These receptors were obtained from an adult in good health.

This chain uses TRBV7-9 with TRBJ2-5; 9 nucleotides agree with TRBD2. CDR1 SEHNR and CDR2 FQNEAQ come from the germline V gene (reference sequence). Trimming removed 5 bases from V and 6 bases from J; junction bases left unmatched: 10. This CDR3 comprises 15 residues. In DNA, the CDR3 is TGTGCCAGCAGCCCGTCGGGACTAGCTGGCCAGACCCAGTACTTC. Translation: CASSPSGLAGQTQYF.

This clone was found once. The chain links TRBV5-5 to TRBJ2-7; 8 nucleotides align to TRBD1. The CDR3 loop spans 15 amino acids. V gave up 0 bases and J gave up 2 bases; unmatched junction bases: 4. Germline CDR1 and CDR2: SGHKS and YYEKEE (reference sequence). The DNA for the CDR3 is TGTGCCAGCAGCTTGGTCGCGGACAGGGCCTACGAGCAGTACTTC. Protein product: CASSLVADRAYEQYF.

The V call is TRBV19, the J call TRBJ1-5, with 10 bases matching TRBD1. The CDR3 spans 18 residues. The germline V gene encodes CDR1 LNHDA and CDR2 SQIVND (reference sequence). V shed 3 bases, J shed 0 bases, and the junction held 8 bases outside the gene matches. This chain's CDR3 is CASSIPRDRGYSNQPQHF. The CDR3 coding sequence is TGTGCCAGTAGTATCCCCAGGGACAGGGGTTATAGCAATCAGCCCCAGCATTTT. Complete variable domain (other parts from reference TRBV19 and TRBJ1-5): DGGITQSPKYLFRKEGQNVTLSCEQNLNHDAMYWYRQDPGQGLRLIYYSQIVNDFQKGDIAEGYSVSREKKESFPLTVTSAQKNPTAFYLCASSIPRDRGYSNQPQHFGDGTRLSIL.

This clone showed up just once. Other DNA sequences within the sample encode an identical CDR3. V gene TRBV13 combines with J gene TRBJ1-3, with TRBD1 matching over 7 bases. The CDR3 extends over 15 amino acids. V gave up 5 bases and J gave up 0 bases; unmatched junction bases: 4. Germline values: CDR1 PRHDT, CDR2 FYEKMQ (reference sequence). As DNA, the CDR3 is TGTGCCAGCAGCCCCGACAGGGCCTCTGGAAACACCATATATTTT. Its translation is CASSPDRASGNTIYF.

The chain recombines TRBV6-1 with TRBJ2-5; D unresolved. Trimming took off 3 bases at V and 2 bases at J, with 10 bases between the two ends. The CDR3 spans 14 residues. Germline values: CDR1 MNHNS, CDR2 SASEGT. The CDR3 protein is CASSDTDRQETQYF. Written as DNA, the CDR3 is TGTGCCAGCAGTGACACGGACCGACAAGAGACCCAGTACTTC.

The CDR3 reads CASTLRLADGNEQFF. As DNA, the CDR3 is TGTGCCAGCACCCTGAGGCTAGCGGACGGGAATGAGCAGTTCTTC. This chain links TRBV6-5 with TRBJ2-1, with TRBD2 matching 7 bases. The CDR3 has 15 amino acids. The V gene end was trimmed by 7 bases and the J gene end by 7 bases; junction bases not matched to a gene: 13. Per the germline V gene, CDR1 is MNHEY and CDR2 is SVGAGI.

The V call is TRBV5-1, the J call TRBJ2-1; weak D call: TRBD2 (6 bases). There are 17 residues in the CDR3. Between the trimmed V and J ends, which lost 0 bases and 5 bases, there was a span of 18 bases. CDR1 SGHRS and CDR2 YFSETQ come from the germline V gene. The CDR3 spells CASSLDRRESFHNEQFF. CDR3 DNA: TGCGCCAGCAGCTTGGATAGACGGGAGAGCTTCCACAATGAGCAGTTCTTC.

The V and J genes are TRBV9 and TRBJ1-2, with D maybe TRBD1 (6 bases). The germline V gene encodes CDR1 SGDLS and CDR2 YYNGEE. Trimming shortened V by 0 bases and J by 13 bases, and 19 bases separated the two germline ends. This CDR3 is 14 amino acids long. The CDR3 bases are TGTGCCAGCAGCGTAGAGAGCAGGGGCTCCCCCTGCACCTTC. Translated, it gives CASSVESRGSPCTF.

In DNA form, the CDR3 reads TGTGCCAGCAGCGGGGACAGGGGATCGGGCACTAATGAAAAACTGTTTTTT. Amino acids: CASSGDRGSGTNEKLFF. V is TRBV5-5 and J is TRBJ1-4; 10 positions agree with TRBD1. V lost 4 bases and J lost 2; bases outside the gene matches: 8. The CDR3 contains 17 residues. Germline-derived CDR1 and CDR2 are SGHKS and YYEKEE (reference sequence).

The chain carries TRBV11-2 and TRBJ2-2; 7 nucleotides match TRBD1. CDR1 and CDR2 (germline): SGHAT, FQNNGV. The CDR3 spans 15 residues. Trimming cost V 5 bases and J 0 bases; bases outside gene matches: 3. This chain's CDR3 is CASSQDRSNTGELFF. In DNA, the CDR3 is TGTGCCAGCAGCCAGGACAGGTCGAACACCGGGGAGCTGTTTTTT.

The CDR3 nucleotides read TGTGCCAGCAGCCCAAGCCACGGGAGCAATCAGCCCCAGCATTTT. It yields the protein CASSPSHGSNQPQHF. The V call is TRBV9, the J call TRBJ1-5; D is unresolved. The germline gives CDR1 SGDLS, CDR2 YYNGEE. The ends were cut back, 4 bases at V and 1 base at J, with 12 bases in the middle. The CDR3 loop spans 15 amino acids.

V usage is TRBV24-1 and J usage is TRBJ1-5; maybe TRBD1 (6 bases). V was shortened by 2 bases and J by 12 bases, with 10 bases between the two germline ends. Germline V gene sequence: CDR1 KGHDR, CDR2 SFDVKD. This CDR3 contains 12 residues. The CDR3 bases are TGTGCCACCAGTGATTCTGGGGGGCACCAGCATTTT. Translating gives CATSDSGGHQHF.

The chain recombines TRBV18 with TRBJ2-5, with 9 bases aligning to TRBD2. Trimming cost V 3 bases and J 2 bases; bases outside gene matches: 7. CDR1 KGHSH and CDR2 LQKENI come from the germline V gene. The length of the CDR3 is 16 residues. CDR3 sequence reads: CASSPPRTSEQETQYF. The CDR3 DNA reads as TGTGCCAGCTCACCGCCAAGGACTAGCGAGCAAGAGACCCAGTACTTC.

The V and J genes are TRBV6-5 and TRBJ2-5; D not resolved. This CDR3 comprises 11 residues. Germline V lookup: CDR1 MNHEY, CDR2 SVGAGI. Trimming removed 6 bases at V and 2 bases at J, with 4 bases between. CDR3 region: CASRIQETQYF. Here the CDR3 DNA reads TGTGCCAGCAGGATACAAGAGACCCAGTACTTC.

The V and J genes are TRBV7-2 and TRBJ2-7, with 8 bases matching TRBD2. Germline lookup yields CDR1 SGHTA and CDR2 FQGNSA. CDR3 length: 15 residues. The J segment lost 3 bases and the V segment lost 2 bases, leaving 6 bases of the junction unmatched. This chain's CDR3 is CASSLQGGRIYEQYF. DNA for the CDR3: TGTGCCAGCAGCTTACAGGGCGGGAGGATCTACGAGCAGTACTTC.

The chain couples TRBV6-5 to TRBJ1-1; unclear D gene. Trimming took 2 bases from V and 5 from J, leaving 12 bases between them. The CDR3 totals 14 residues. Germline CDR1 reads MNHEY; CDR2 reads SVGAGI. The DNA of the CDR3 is TGTGCCAGCAGTTACCGAGGAGGAGAGACTGAAGCTTTCTTT. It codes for CASSYRGGETEAFF.

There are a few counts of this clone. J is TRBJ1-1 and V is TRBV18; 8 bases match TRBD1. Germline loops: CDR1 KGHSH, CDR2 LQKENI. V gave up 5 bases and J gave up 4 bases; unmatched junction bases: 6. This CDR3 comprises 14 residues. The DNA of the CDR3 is TGTGCCAGCTCATCGGACAGGGCGGCCACTGAAGCTTTCTTT. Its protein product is CASSSDRAATEAFF.